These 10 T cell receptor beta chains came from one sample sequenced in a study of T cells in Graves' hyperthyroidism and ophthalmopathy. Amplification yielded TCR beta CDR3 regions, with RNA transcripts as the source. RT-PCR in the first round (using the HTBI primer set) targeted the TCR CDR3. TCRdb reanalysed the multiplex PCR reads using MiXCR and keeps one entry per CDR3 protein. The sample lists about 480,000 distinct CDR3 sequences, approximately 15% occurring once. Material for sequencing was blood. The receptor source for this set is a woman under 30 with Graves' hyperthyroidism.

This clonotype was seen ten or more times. The CDR3 DNA sequence: TGCGCCAGCAGCTTGGCGACAGCTACCTACAATGAGCAGTTCTTC. It specifies CASSLATATYNEQFF. The genes are TRBV5-1 and TRBJ2-1, with D possibly TRBD1 on 5 matching bases. Deletions cut 0 bases from V and 2 bases from J, with 9 bases between. Germline CDR1 is SGHRS and CDR2 is YFSETQ. The CDR3 consists of 15 residues.

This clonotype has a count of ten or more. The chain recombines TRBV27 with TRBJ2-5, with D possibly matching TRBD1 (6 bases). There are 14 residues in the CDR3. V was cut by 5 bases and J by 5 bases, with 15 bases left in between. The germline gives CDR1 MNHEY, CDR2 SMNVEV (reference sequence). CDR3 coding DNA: TGTGCCAGCAGTCTTACAGGGAACTGGGAGACCCAGTACTTC. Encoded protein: CASSLTGNWETQYF.

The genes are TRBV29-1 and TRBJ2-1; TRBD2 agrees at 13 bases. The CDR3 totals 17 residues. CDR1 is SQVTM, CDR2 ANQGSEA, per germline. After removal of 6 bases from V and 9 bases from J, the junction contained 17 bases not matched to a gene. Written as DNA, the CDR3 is TGCAGCGTCAGAGGACTAGCGGGAGAGGGGGGAGGTCTTGAGCAGTTCTTC. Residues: CSVRGLAGEGGGLEQFF.

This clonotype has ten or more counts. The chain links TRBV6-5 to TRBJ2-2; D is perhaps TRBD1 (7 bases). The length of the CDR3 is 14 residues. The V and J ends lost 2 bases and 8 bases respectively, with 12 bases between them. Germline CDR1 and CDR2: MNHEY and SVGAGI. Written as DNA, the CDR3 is TGTGCCAGCAGTTACGCGGCAGGGGGGGGGGAGCTGTTTTTT. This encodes CASSYAAGGGELFF.

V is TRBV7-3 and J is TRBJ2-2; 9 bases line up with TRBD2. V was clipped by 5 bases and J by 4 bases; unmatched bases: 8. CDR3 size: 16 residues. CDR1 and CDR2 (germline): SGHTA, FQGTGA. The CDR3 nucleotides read TGTGCCAGCAGCGTTAGCGGGAGCTACTCCACCGGGGAGCTGTTTTTT. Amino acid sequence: CASSVSGSYSTGELFF.

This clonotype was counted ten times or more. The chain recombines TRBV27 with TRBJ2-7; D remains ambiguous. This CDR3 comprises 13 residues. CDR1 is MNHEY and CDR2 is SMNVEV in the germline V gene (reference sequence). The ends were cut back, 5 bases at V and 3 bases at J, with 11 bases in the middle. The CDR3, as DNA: TGTGCCAGCAGTCTGGGCTCGTACTACGAGCAGTACTTC. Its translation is CASSLGSYYEQYF.

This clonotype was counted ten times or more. In nucleotides, the CDR3 is TGTGCCAGCAGTGAAGTCCAGTACACCGGGGAGCTGTTTTTT. Residues: CASSEVQYTGELFF. The chain combines TRBV2 with TRBJ2-2; D unclear. This CDR3 is built from 14 residues. Per the germline V gene, CDR1 is SNHLY and CDR2 is FYNNEI. Trimming left V 1 base short and J 3 bases short, with 6 bases between.

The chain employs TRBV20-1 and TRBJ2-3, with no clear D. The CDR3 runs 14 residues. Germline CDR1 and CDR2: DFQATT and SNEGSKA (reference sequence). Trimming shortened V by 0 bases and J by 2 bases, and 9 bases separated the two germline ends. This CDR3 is CSARDLGFTDTQYF. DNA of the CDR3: TGCAGTGCTAGAGATTTGGGCTTCACAGATACGCAGTATTTT.

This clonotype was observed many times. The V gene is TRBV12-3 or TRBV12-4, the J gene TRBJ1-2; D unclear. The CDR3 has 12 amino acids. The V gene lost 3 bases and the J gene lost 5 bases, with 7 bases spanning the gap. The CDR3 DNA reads TGTGCCAGCAGTTTGGTCCCATATGGCTACACCTTC. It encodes CASSLVPYGYTF.

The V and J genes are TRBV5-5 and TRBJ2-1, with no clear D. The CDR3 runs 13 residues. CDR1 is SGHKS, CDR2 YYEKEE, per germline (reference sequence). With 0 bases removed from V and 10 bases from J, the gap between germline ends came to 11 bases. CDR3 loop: CASSLARTEEQFF. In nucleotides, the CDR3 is TGTGCCAGCAGCTTGGCCCGGACGGAGGAGCAGTTCTTC. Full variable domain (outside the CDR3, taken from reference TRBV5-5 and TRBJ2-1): DAGVTQSPTHLIKTRGQQVTLRCSPISGHKSVSWYQQVLGQGPQFIFQYYEKEERGRGNFPDRFSARQFPNYSSELNVNALLLGDSALYLCASSLARTEEQFFGPGTRLTVL.